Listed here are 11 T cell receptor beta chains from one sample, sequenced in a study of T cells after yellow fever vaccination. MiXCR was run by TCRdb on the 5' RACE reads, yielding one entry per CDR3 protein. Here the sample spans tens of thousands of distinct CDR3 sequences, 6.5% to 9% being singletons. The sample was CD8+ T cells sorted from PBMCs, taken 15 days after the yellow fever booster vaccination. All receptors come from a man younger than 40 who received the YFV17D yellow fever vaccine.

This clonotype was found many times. The CDR3 reads CSAGLAGVSNTGELFF. The DNA of the CDR3 is TGCAGTGCCGGACTAGCGGGAGTCTCGAACACCGGGGAGCTGTTTTTT. The chain couples TRBV20-1 to TRBJ2-2; 13 bases fit TRBD2. V lost 6 bases to trimming and J lost 0 bases; unmatched junction nucleotides: 4. Germline CDR1 and CDR2: DFQATT and SNEGSKA (reference sequence). The CDR3 sequence is 16 residues long.

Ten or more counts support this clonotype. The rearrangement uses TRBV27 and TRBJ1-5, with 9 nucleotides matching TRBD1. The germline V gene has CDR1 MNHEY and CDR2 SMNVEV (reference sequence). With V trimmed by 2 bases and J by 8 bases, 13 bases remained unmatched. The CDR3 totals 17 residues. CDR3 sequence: CASSLIFRDRDLEPQHF. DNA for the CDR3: TGTGCCAGCAGTTTAATCTTTCGGGACAGGGACCTAGAGCCCCAGCATTTT.

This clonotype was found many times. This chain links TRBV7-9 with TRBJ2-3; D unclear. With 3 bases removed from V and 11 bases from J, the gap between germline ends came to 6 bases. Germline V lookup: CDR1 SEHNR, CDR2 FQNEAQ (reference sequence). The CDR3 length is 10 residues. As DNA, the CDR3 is TGTGCCAGCAGCTTCCTAGAGCAGTATTTT. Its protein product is CASSFLEQYF. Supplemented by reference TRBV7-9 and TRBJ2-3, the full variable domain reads DTGVSQNPRHKITKRGQNVTFRCDPISEHNRLYWYRQTLGQGPEFLTYFQNEAQLEKSRLLSDRFSAERPKGSFSTLEIQRTEQGDSAMYLCASSFLEQYFGPGTRLTVL.

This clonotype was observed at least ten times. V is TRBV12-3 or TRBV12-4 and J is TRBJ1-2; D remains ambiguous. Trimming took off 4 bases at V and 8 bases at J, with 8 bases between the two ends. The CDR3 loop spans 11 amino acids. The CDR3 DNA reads TGTGCCAGCAGTTACGGAGAGGGCTACACCTTC. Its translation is CASSYGEGYTF.

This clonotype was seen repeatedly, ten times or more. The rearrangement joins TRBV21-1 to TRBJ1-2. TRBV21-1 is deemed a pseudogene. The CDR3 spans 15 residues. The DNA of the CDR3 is TGTGCCAGGTGTAAGAGGTACCTTTTAAACTATGGCTACACCTTC. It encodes CARCKRYLLNYGYTF.

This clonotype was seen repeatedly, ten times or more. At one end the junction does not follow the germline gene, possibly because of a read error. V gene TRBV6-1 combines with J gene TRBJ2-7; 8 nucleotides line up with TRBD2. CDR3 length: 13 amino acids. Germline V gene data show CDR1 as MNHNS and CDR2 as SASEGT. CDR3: CASSQTLDGRALF. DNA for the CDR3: TGTGCCAGCAGTCAAACTTTGGACGGGAGGGCCTTGTTC.

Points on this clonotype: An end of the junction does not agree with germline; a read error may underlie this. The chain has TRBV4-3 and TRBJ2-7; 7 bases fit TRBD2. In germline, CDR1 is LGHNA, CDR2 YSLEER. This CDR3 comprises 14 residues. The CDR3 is CASSQPGGSSEQYF. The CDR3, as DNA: TGCGCCAGCAGCCAACCGGGAGGTTCCTCCGAGCAGTACTTC.

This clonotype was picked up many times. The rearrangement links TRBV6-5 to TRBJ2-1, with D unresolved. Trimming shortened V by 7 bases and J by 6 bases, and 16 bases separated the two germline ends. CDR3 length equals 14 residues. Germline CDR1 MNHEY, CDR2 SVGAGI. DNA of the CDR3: TGTGCCAGCACCCCCGCCCTCCATTTCAATGAGCAGTTCTTC. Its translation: CASTPALHFNEQFF.

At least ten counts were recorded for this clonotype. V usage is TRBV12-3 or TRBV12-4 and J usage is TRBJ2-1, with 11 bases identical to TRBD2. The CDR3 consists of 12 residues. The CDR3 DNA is TGTGCGACGGGACTAGCGGACAATGAGCAGTTCTTC. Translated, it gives CATGLADNEQFF.

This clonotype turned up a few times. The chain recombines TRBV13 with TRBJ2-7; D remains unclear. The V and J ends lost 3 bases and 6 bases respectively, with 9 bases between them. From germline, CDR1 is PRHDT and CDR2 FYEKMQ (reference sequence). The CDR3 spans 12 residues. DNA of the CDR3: TGTGCCAGCAGCTTCACACCGGGCGAGCAGTACTTC. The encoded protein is CASSFTPGEQYF. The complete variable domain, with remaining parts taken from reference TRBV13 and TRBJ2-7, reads AAGVIQSPRHLIKEKRETATLKCYPIPRHDTVYWYQQGPGQDPQFLISFYEKMQSDKGSIPDRFSAQQFSDYHSELNMSSLELGDSALYFCASSFTPGEQYFGPGTRLTVT.

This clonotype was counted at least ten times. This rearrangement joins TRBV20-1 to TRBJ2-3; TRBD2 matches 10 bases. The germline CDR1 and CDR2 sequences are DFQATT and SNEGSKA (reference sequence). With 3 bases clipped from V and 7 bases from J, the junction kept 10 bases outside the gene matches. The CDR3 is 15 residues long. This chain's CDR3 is CSARALAGEGNTQYF. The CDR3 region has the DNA TGCAGTGCTAGGGCGCTAGCGGGAGAAGGAAATACGCAGTATTTT.